This entry lists 26 T cell receptor beta chains sequenced from one sample in a study of control samples from healthy donors and cancer patients. Repertoires were generated with immunoSEQ multiplex PCR, while TCRdb's copy carries only in-frame clones and drops some. The profile covers about 250,000 clones, with over 75% appearing a single time and roughly 15% taken by the ten largest. Sequenced input: PBMCs. The receptors stem from a woman in her fifties or sixties with lung cancer.

A remark on this clone: A clone one base away is much larger, so this may be a read error. At the DNA level, this CDR3 is encoded by other sequences in the same sample as well. The chain combines TRBV7-8 with TRBJ1-1; 12 bases match TRBD1. The CDR3 spans 16 residues. Per the germline V gene, CDR1 is SGHVS and CDR2 is FQNEAQ. J was trimmed by 10 bases and V by 5 bases; bases with no gene match: 14. The CDR3 region has the DNA TGTGCCAGCAGCGCATCCGGGACAGGGGGCGGGGGGGCAGCTTTCTTT. This gives the protein CASSASGTGGGGAAFF.

This chain uses TRBV28 with TRBJ2-5, with a tentative D call TRBD1 (5 bases). Trimming took off 6 bases at V and 4 bases at J, with 15 bases between the two ends. CDR3 length: 14 residues. From germline, CDR1 is MDHEN and CDR2 SYDVKM. For the CDR3, the DNA is TGTGCCAGCAGCACCTCCAGGACAATAGAGACCCAGTACTTC. This codes for CASSTSRTIETQYF.

This chain joins TRBV2 and TRBJ1-2; D is possibly TRBD1 (5 bases). The CDR3 has 12 amino acids. Germline lookup yields CDR1 SNHLY and CDR2 FYNNEI. Between the trimmed V and J ends, which lost 7 bases and 5 bases, there was a span of 11 bases. CDR3 amino acids: CASTRVRYGYTF. The CDR3 DNA reads as TGTGCCAGCACCAGGGTGAGATATGGCTACACCTTC.

The chain carries TRBV6-5 and TRBJ2-7; 7 nucleotides align to TRBD1. CDR3 length: 12 residues. Germline loops: CDR1 MNHEY, CDR2 SVGAGI. Trimming cost V 5 bases and J 6 bases; bases outside gene matches: 4. CDR3 nucleotides: TGTGCCAGCAGTCCCTACAGGGGCGAGCAGTACTTC. It yields the protein CASSPYRGEQYF.

This rearrangement joins TRBV10-3 to TRBJ1-2; TRBD1 matches at 8 bases. The CDR3 loop spans 16 amino acids. Germline CDR1 ENHRY, CDR2 SYGVKD. Losses at the gene ends were 4 bases for V and 4 bases for J; bases not matched to a gene: 11. CDR3 region: CAISGGQGPKPYGYTF. The CDR3 nucleotides read TGTGCCATCAGTGGCGGACAGGGTCCTAAGCCCTATGGCTACACCTTC.

This sequence joins TRBV30 and TRBJ1-2; D is unclear. Germline CDR1 GTSNPN, CDR2 SVGIG (reference sequence). Trimming took 4 bases from V and 0 from J, leaving 6 bases between them. This CDR3 comprises 12 residues. The CDR3 loop is CAWMTANYGYTF. Here the CDR3 DNA reads TGTGCCTGGATGACGGCTAACTATGGCTACACCTTC.

The chain combines TRBV21-1 with TRBJ1-2; the table's TRBD1 call for D was not verified on the DNA. TRBV21-1 is a pseudogene locus. The CDR3 spans 14 residues. The CDR3 is CASSKVYGTDGYTF. The CDR3 region has the DNA TGTGCCAGCAGCAAAGTCTACGGGACAGATGGCTACACCTTC.

The genes are TRBV9 and TRBJ2-1, with unresolved D. V was clipped by 3 bases and J by 9 bases, with 16 bases between them. The V gene's germline CDR1 is SGDLS and CDR2 YYNGEE. This CDR3 has 14 amino acids. CDR3 nucleotide sequence: TGTGCCAGCAGCGCCCAAGACGGTATTGGTGAGCAGTTCTTC. Its protein is CASSAQDGIGEQFF.

This clone was counted a few times. V and J are TRBV30 and TRBJ1-2; D is unresolved. Germline CDR1 reads GTSNPN; CDR2 reads SVGIG (reference sequence). This CDR3 is built from 12 residues. With 3 bases removed from V and 0 bases from J, the gap between germline ends came to 5 bases. Here the CDR3 DNA reads TGTGCCTGGAGCCCAGCTAACTATGGCTACACCTTC. As protein: CAWSPANYGYTF.

V gene TRBV5-1 combines with J gene TRBJ2-7; 10 nucleotides align to TRBD2. The CDR3 covers 17 residues. Germline CDR1 SGHRS, CDR2 YFSETQ. The junction had 7 bases not matched to a gene; V was cut back by 0 bases and J by 1 base. CDR3 loop: CASSLALASGSSYEQYF. The CDR3 DNA sequence: TGCGCCAGCAGCTTGGCGCTGGCTAGCGGGAGTTCCTACGAGCAGTACTTC.

V gene TRBV18 combines with J gene TRBJ1-2; D unresolved. Germline lookup yields CDR1 KGHSH and CDR2 LQKENI. V was clipped by 6 bases and J by 3 bases, with 14 bases between them. The CDR3 is 14 amino acids. In nucleotides, the CDR3 is TGTGCCAGCTCGCCCCTCCGGGAAGACTATGGCTACACCTTC. It specifies CASSPLREDYGYTF.

The chain is built from TRBV9 and TRBJ1-6; perhaps TRBD1 as D (5 bases). Looked up from germline, CDR1 is SGDLS and CDR2 is YYNGEE. CDR3 size: 16 residues. V was cut by 3 bases and J by 10 bases, with 20 bases left in between. In DNA form, the CDR3 reads TGTGCCAGCAGCGCCCAAGGGCAGGGACGAGGCTCACCCCTCCACTTT. As protein: CASSAQGQGRGSPLHF.

The chain carries TRBV10-1 and TRBJ1-1; no firm D call. Trimming removed 4 bases from V and 7 bases from J, with 10 bases in between. The CDR3 covers 12 residues. From germline, CDR1 is WNHNN and CDR2 SYGVQD (reference sequence). Written as DNA, the CDR3 is TGCGCCAGCAGTGGGGAACGGGGTGAAGCTTTCTTT. Translating gives CASSGERGEAFF.

J is TRBJ2-3 and V is TRBV18; D may be TRBD2 (5 bases). Trimming removed 5 bases from V and 5 bases from J, with 20 bases in between. CDR1 and CDR2 from the germline V gene are KGHSH and LQKENI. CDR3 length: 16 residues. CDR3 sequence (DNA): TGTGCCAGCTCATCTCCCTGGGAGCTTGCTGGAGATACGCAGTATTTT. Amino acid sequence: CASSSPWELAGDTQYF.

V usage is TRBV7-6 and J usage is TRBJ2-3; TRBD2 might be the D (5 bases). Deletions cut 5 bases from V and 2 bases from J, with 14 bases between. The CDR3 covers 15 residues. Germline values: CDR1 SGHVS, CDR2 FNYEAQ. CDR3 coding DNA: TGTGCCAGCAGCCCTCCCGGACTTCACACAGATACGCAGTATTTT. Protein product: CASSPPGLHTDTQYF.

This clone was recorded only once. This chain uses TRBV6-1 with TRBJ1-5; D is perhaps TRBD1 (5 bases). The CDR3 extends over 18 amino acids. V lost 2 bases and J 5 bases, leaving 22 bases between the germline ends. CDR1 is MNHNS, CDR2 SASEGT, per germline. In nucleotides, the CDR3 is TGTGCCAGCAGTGAAATATCATGGGACCCCACCTCTTATCAGCCCCAGCATTTT. Translation gives CASSEISWDPTSYQPQHF.

The V call is TRBV5-4, the J call TRBJ2-1, with D possibly TRBD2 on 6 matching bases. The V gene's germline CDR1 is SGHNT and CDR2 YYREEE (reference sequence). Trimming shortened V by 3 bases and J by 5 bases, and 12 bases separated the two germline ends. This CDR3 has 14 residues. For the CDR3, the DNA is TGTGCCAGCAGCTGGGGTAGCGGAGACAATGAGCAGTTCTTC. Its protein is CASSWGSGDNEQFF.

This clone occurred once. V and J are TRBV7-3 and TRBJ2-1; D is unresolved. Trimming cost V 2 bases and J 7 bases, with 3 bases left between them. Germline-derived CDR1 and CDR2 are SGHTA and FQGTGA. The CDR3 length is 11 residues. The CDR3 DNA reads TGTGCCAGCAGCTTAGGGAATGAGCAGTTCTTC. Its translation: CASSLGNEQFF. The whole variable domain, remainder taken from reference TRBV7-3 and TRBJ2-1, is GAGVSQTPSNKVTEKGKYVELRCDPISGHTALYWYRQSLGQGPEFLIYFQGTGAADDSGLPNDRFFAVRPEGSVSTLKIQRTERGDSAVYLCASSLGNEQFFGPGTRLTVL.

As concerns this clone: One junction end disagrees with the germline gene, perhaps due to a read error. The chain combines TRBV13 with TRBJ1-3; 7 bases line up with TRBD1. CDR3 length equals 14 residues. From germline, CDR1 is PRHDT and CDR2 FYEKMQ (reference sequence). The CDR3 sequence: CASSVGTAGNTIYF. As DNA, the CDR3 is TGTGCCAGCAGCGTAGGGACAGCTGGAAACACCATATATTTT. Based on the CDR3 plus reference TRBV13 and TRBJ1-3, the full variable domain is AAGVIQSPRHLIKEKRETATLKCYPIPRHDTVYWYQQGPGQDPQFLISFYEKMQSDKGSIPDRFSAQQFSDYHSELNMSSLELGDSALYFCASSVGTAGNTIYFGEGSWLTVV.

This chain connects TRBV5-1 to TRBJ2-3; 9 nucleotides agree with TRBD2. Trimming cost V 4 bases and J 0 bases; bases outside gene matches: 6. The V gene's germline CDR1 is SGHRS and CDR2 YFSETQ. The CDR3 length is 16 residues. The CDR3 bases are TGCGCCAGCAGCGCCGGACTAGCGTCTAGCACAGATACGCAGTATTTT. This gives the protein CASSAGLASSTDTQYF.

The chain recombines TRBV6-2 or TRBV6-3 with TRBJ1-5; the D gene is possibly TRBD1 (6 bases). V was pared by 6 bases and J by 3 bases, with 12 bases between. The CDR3 extends over 14 amino acids. CDR1 and CDR2 from the germline V gene are MNHEY and SVGEGT. In DNA, the CDR3 is TGTGCCAGCAGCTCCGACAGGTACAATCAGCCCCAGCATTTT. Translated, it gives CASSSDRYNQPQHF.

The rearrangement links TRBV7-2 to TRBJ1-4; D might be TRBD1 (6 bases). Trimming shortened V by 8 bases and J by 6 bases, and 13 bases separated the two germline ends. CDR1 and CDR2 (germline): SGHTA, FQGNSA. The length of the CDR3 is 13 residues. The CDR3, as DNA: TGTGCCAGCTCAAGGGGGGAGGATGAAAAACTGTTTTTT. As protein: CASSRGEDEKLFF.

The chain carries TRBV6-5 and TRBJ2-2; 8 nucleotides line up with TRBD2. The CDR3 length is 14 residues. Unmatched junction bases numbered 2, after V lost 8 bases and J lost 0 bases. Germline V lookup: CDR1 MNHEY, CDR2 SVGAGI. The CDR3 DNA follows: TGTGCCAGCTGGGGACTAGCGAACACCGGGGAGCTGTTTTTT. Amino acid sequence: CASWGLANTGELFF.

This clone was picked up a small number of times. The rearrangement joins TRBV19 to TRBJ2-7, with 10 bases matching TRBD2. The V gene end was trimmed by 2 bases and the J gene end by 7 bases; junction bases not matched to a gene: 5. Germline lookup yields CDR1 LNHDA and CDR2 SQIVND (reference sequence). CDR3 length equals 14 residues. CDR3 amino acids: CASSITAGGLEQYF. CDR3 in DNA: TGTGCCAGTAGTATAACAGCGGGAGGGCTAGAGCAGTACTTC.

The chain combines TRBV5-6 with TRBJ1-4; D is unresolved. The CDR3 length is 14 residues. Germline V CDR1 and CDR2: SGHDT, YYEEEE. Deletions cut 1 base from V and 1 base from J, with 5 bases between. The CDR3 sequence is CASSLSVTNEKLFF. The CDR3 coding sequence is TGTGCCAGCAGCTTGTCTGTAACTAATGAAAAACTGTTTTTT.

This clone has a handful of counts. V is TRBV6-5 and J is TRBJ1-5; TRBD1 matches at 7 bases. Germline loops: CDR1 MNHEY, CDR2 SVGAGI. The CDR3 totals 15 residues. After removal of 9 bases from V and 7 bases from J, the junction contained 15 bases not matched to a gene. The CDR3 protein is CASALSGTAAQPQHF. The CDR3 coding sequence is TGTGCCAGTGCCCTTTCCGGGACAGCAGCGCAGCCCCAGCATTTT.